This T cell receptor beta chain appears in the sequencing data of a study of T-cell reconstitution after alpha-beta-depleted transplantation in children. The TCRbeta library incorporated unique molecular identifiers. TCRdb passed the PCR reads through MiXCR, listing each CDR3 protein once. The top ten hold under 30% of the sample, which has approximately 980,000 distinct CDR3 sequences, roughly 29% seen once. To note about this clonotype: As yet, its antigen is unknown.

Regarding the study as a whole: After transplant, high TCRbeta diversity at day 60 in some patients arose from surviving recipient T cells and thymic progenitors.

Germline assignment: CDR1 KGHDR and CDR2 SFDVKD. CDR3 size: 16 residues. Trimming took 4 bases from V and 3 from J, leaving 16 bases between them. The genes are TRBV24-1 and TRBJ2-3; D possibly matches TRBD1 or TRBD2 (6 bases each). This receptor was obtained from a boy in the first two years of life who had a stem cell transplant for SCID, so the T cells may come from the graft donor. The sequences come from PBMCs, mostly from graft donor cells, collected 360 days after TCRalphabeta/CD19-depleted stem cell transplant. The CDR3 nucleotides read TGTGCCACCAGTGACTTCCGAAGGGGGGTGACAGATACGCAGTATTTT. Translating gives CATSDFRRGVTDTQYF.